The table lists the clone carrying this T cell receptor beta chain with many counts. Its antigen remains unknown. Germline loops: CDR1 MNHNS, CDR2 SASEGT. The CDR3 length is 15 residues. The V and J ends lost 0 bases and 1 base respectively, with 8 bases between them. The data are from a study of T cells in Graves' hyperthyroidism and ophthalmopathy. Findings of the study overall: Appearing also in blood were most of the thyroid clonotypes expanded above 0.001. Ophthalmopathy was predicted by the model a median of about six months ahead of onset.

Researchers amplified the TCR beta CDR3 regions from RNA transcripts. The TCR CDR3 was amplified in a first-round RT-PCR using the HTBI primer set. Via MiXCR, TCRdb re-called the multiplex PCR reads, giving one row per CDR3 protein. Of fewer than 300,000 distinct CDR3 sequences listed, about 15% are singletons. The rearrangement joins TRBV6-1 to TRBJ2-3, with D unresolved. The TCR sequence derives from a woman aged 50 to 65 with Graves' hyperthyroidism that later progressed to Graves' ophthalmopathy. The sample taken for sequencing was blood. The CDR3: CASSEATTGTDTQYF. The CDR3 DNA reads as TGTGCCAGCAGTGAAGCCACAACTGGCACAGATACGCAGTATTTT.